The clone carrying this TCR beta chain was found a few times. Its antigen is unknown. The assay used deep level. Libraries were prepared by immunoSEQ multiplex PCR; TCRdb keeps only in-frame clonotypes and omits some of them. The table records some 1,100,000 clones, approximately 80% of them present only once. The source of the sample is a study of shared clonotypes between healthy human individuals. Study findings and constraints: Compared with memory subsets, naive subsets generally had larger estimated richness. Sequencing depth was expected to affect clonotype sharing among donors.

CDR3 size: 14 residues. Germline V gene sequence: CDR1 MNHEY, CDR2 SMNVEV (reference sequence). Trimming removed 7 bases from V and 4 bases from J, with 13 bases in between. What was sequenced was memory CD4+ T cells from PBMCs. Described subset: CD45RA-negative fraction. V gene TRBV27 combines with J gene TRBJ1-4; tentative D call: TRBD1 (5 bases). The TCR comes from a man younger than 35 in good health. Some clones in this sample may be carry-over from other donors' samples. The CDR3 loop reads CASKLGTHNEKLFF. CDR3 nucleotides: TGTGCCAGCAAACTCGGGACCCATAATGAAAAACTGTTTTTT.